Listed below are T cell receptor beta chains from one sample, sequenced in a study of cytomegalovirus exposure and HLA in healthy donors. Method: immunoSEQ multiplex PCR; TCRdb's copy keeps in-frame clones and lacks some. This sample has some 150,000 clones; over 80% occur once, and the top ten carry less than 3%. Sequences were obtained from PBMCs. These receptor sequences come from a woman aged 25 to 39 in good health and CMV-seronegative. The conserved cysteine and the conserved F or W are not part of the CDR3 here. Each record gives: D gene, V gene, J gene, CDR3 protein. A D gene is named only where the DNA matches it firmly.

d_call: TRBD1; v_call: TRBV7-6; j_call: TRBJ1-4; cdr3_aa: ASSLEGQARATNEKLF
d_call: TRBD2; v_call: TRBV10-3; j_call: TRBJ2-1; cdr3_aa: AISSGGWDEQF
d_call: -; v_call: TRBV7-3; j_call: TRBJ1-1; cdr3_aa: ASSLRRRAGGTEAF
d_call: -; v_call: TRBV27; j_call: TRBJ1-4; cdr3_aa: ASSAGTINEKLF
d_call: TRBD1; v_call: TRBV4-3; j_call: TRBJ2-3; cdr3_aa: ASSFSGTGRTDTQY
d_call: -; v_call: TRBV7-9; j_call: TRBJ1-2; cdr3_aa: ASSLAMGEGMPGGYT
d_call: -; v_call: TRBV15; j_call: TRBJ1-1; cdr3_aa: ATSRDQGGAF
d_call: -; v_call: TRBV12-1; j_call: TRBJ2-5; cdr3_aa: ASSFVESETQY
d_call: -; v_call: TRBV6-5; j_call: TRBJ1-1; cdr3_aa: ASSLLVNTEAF
d_call: -; v_call: TRBV6-6; j_call: TRBJ1-4; cdr3_aa: ASSPREKLF
d_call: -; v_call: TRBV6-5; j_call: TRBJ1-1; cdr3_aa: ASSRRGRNTEAF
d_call: -; v_call: TRBV19; j_call: TRBJ2-3; cdr3_aa: ASSGHRSTDTQY
d_call: -; v_call: TRBV6-5; j_call: TRBJ2-1; cdr3_aa: ASSYLSGREQF
d_call: -; v_call: TRBV29-1; j_call: TRBJ1-4; cdr3_aa: SVGGREGDEKLF
d_call: -; v_call: TRBV2; j_call: TRBJ2-1; cdr3_aa: ASSGGLTYNEQF
d_call: -; v_call: TRBV4-1; j_call: TRBJ1-1; cdr3_aa: ASSQVSGVDTEAF
d_call: -; v_call: TRBV15; j_call: TRBJ1-2; cdr3_aa: ATSFGHPYGYT
d_call: TRBD1; v_call: TRBV28; j_call: TRBJ1-2; cdr3_aa: ASSSYRDSLYGYT
d_call: -; v_call: TRBV6-1; j_call: TRBJ1-4; cdr3_aa: ASSDAGRSTNEKLF
d_call: TRBD1; v_call: TRBV6-6; j_call: TRBJ1-6; cdr3_aa: ASSSTGPKNSPLH
d_call: TRBD1; v_call: TRBV10-2; j_call: TRBJ1-1; cdr3_aa: ASIGDRVTTEAF
d_call: -; v_call: TRBV6-4; j_call: TRBJ1-6; cdr3_aa: ASRRSGQTNSPLH
d_call: TRBD2; v_call: TRBV19; j_call: TRBJ2-3; cdr3_aa: ASTPISSGGADTQY
d_call: -; v_call: TRBV4-1; j_call: TRBJ2-2; cdr3_aa: ASSQDGADTGELF
d_call: -; v_call: TRBV21-1; j_call: TRBJ1-2; cdr3_aa: ASTKGPRTGNERGYT
d_call: -; v_call: TRBV28; j_call: TRBJ2-5; cdr3_aa: ASSRGKLMKQETQY
d_call: TRBD2; v_call: TRBV5-1; j_call: TRBJ2-3; cdr3_aa: ASSSEGLAGTDTQY
d_call: -; v_call: TRBV4-1; j_call: TRBJ2-2; cdr3_aa: ASSLQVVGNTGELF